The present TCR beta chain was sequenced within a study of T cells in Graves' hyperthyroidism and ophthalmopathy. Study results and caveats: Using 13 V-J features, a model discriminated ophthalmopathy from stable hyperthyroidism.

TCR beta CDR3 regions were amplified from RNA. In the first-round RT-PCR of the TCR CDR3, the HTBI primer set was used. TCRdb reprocessed the multiplex PCR reads with MiXCR, giving one entry per CDR3 protein. The repertoire holds hundreds of thousands of distinct CDR3 sequences, with approximately 40% as singletons. Regarding this clonotype: Its antigen is not identified. Given a much more abundant clone one base away, this may be a read error.

Patients having uncontrolled infection, another autoimmune disease, pregnancy or lactation were not included. The CDR3 length is 10 residues. Germline V gene lookup returns CDR1 DFQATT and CDR2 SNEGSKA (reference sequence). Source material: blood. The V gene is TRBV20-1, the J gene TRBJ2-7, with D possibly TRBD1 on 5 matching bases. The sequence was obtained from a woman between 35 and 50 years old with Graves' hyperthyroidism. Here the CDR3 reads CSVGVYGQYF. The CDR3 bases are TGCAGTGTAGGGGTATACGGGCAGTACTTC.